These T cell receptor beta chains were read from a single sample in a study of cytomegalovirus exposure and HLA in healthy donors. Sequencing used immunoSEQ multiplex PCR; TCRdb keeps in-frame clones, though not all of them. The table includes over 150,000 clones, around 88% detected once. The specimen was PBMCs. These receptors originate from a woman aged 25 to 39 in good health and CMV-seronegative. Each CDR3 is given with its conserved first and last residue.

CDR3 protein: CASSLQRDKGSSGANVLTF
J gene: TRBJ2-6
V gene: TRBV5-1

CDR3 protein: CASSVAPRGGLGYTF
J gene: TRBJ1-2
V gene: TRBV9

CDR3 protein: CAGREPPGTSGRAHGLSYQETQYF
J gene: TRBJ2-5
V gene: TRBV6-1

CDR3 protein: CASSSTGVPSGNTIYF
J gene: TRBJ1-3
V gene: TRBV5-6

CDR3 protein: CASSRPGQQNIQYF
J gene: TRBJ2-4
V gene: TRBV28

CDR3 protein: CASREGTGPTYEQYF
J gene: TRBJ2-7
V gene: TRBV6-6

CDR3 protein: CAWSGQGQGIQPQHF
J gene: TRBJ1-5
V gene: TRBV30

CDR3 protein: CASSGTGAVFYEQYF
J gene: TRBJ2-7
V gene: TRBV10-1

CDR3 protein: CASSLPRTGGSSYEQYF
J gene: TRBJ2-7
V gene: TRBV7-6

CDR3 protein: CASSSDREEKLFF
J gene: TRBJ1-4
V gene: TRBV7-9

CDR3 protein: CASSLYVATGELFF
J gene: TRBJ2-2
V gene: TRBV5-7

CDR3 protein: CASSALSGQSSYEQYF
J gene: TRBJ2-7
V gene: TRBV5-1

CDR3 protein: CASSVRGGLYGYTF
J gene: TRBJ1-2
V gene: TRBV9

CDR3 protein: CASSLYSGTNTGELFF
J gene: TRBJ2-2
V gene: TRBV5-8

CDR3 protein: CASSIGPGTGGNYGYTF
J gene: TRBJ1-2
V gene: TRBV5-4

CDR3 protein: CASSSTGTLGSNQPQHF
J gene: TRBJ1-5
V gene: TRBV11-2

CDR3 protein: CASSLTSGGAFNEQFF
J gene: TRBJ2-1
V gene: TRBV5-1

CDR3 protein: CASSAGGANTGELFF
J gene: TRBJ2-2
V gene: TRBV2

CDR3 protein: CASSPTVEKLFF
J gene: TRBJ1-4
V gene: TRBV6-6

CDR3 protein: CASSARDRGFSSGANVLTF
J gene: TRBJ2-6
V gene: TRBV6-1

CDR3 protein: CASSSLAGYEQYF
J gene: TRBJ2-7
V gene: TRBV5-1

CDR3 protein: CASSTRQGPTPYNSPLHF
J gene: TRBJ1-6
V gene: TRBV19

CDR3 protein: CASTDPDRALFGYTF
J gene: TRBJ1-2
V gene: TRBV7-9

CDR3 protein: CSVARFGRDRGLIYEQYF
J gene: TRBJ2-7
V gene: TRBV29-1

CDR3 protein: CASSQLAAGELFF
J gene: TRBJ2-2
V gene: TRBV4-3

CDR3 protein: CAIRGSVVDSLNYGYTF
J gene: TRBJ1-2
V gene: TRBV10-3

CDR3 protein: CASSTRLAGPYEQYF
J gene: TRBJ2-7
V gene: TRBV9

CDR3 protein: CASSLGLVRYF
J gene: TRBJ2-3
V gene: TRBV11-2

CDR3 protein: CASSPGDRASEAFF
J gene: TRBJ1-1
V gene: TRBV5-1

CDR3 protein: CSVRDRGLWETQYF
J gene: TRBJ2-5
V gene: TRBV29-1

CDR3 protein: CASSLGRGLGYEQYF
J gene: NA
V gene: TRBV5-1

CDR3 protein: CASSLSDRGRQTQYF
J gene: TRBJ2-5
V gene: TRBV28

CDR3 protein: CASSSHSGGVSAGELFF
J gene: TRBJ2-2
V gene: TRBV19

CDR3 protein: CASSLVGGLGNTEAFF
J gene: TRBJ1-1
V gene: TRBV28

CDR3 protein: CASSPYGPEAFF
J gene: TRBJ1-1
V gene: TRBV5-1

CDR3 protein: CASSRDRGLNEQYF
J gene: TRBJ2-7
V gene: TRBV4-3

CDR3 protein: CASSGEPRPNEQFF
J gene: TRBJ2-1
V gene: TRBV6-6

CDR3 protein: CASSFYGFRTDTQYF
J gene: TRBJ2-3
V gene: TRBV5-6

CDR3 protein: CASSYLTVGSYNEQFF
J gene: TRBJ2-1
V gene: TRBV5-1

CDR3 protein: CASSSRGGNYGYTF
J gene: TRBJ1-2
V gene: TRBV27

CDR3 protein: CASSPGLPRLEQFF
J gene: TRBJ2-1
V gene: TRBV2

CDR3 protein: CATTGPGLITGELFF
J gene: TRBJ2-2
V gene: TRBV5-1

CDR3 protein: CASSFRPPGSNEQFF
J gene: TRBJ2-1
V gene: TRBV5-4

CDR3 protein: CASSSPLGGYVAEAFF
J gene: TRBJ1-1
V gene: TRBV5-1

CDR3 protein: CASFVQGNTEAFF
J gene: TRBJ1-1
V gene: TRBV18

CDR3 protein: CASSDPGQGLYSNQPQHF
J gene: TRBJ1-5
V gene: TRBV7-2

CDR3 protein: CASSITGGLADTQYF
J gene: TRBJ2-3
V gene: TRBV5-4

CDR3 protein: CASSYLGQSNTEAFF
J gene: TRBJ1-1
V gene: TRBV6-5

CDR3 protein: CASSPQGDLQETQYF
J gene: TRBJ2-5
V gene: TRBV7-7

CDR3 protein: CASRSPGGSNEKLFF
J gene: TRBJ1-4
V gene: TRBV28

CDR3 protein: CASSRIAGGGTDTQYF
J gene: TRBJ2-3
V gene: TRBV7-2

CDR3 protein: CASSVIGGGAETQYF
J gene: TRBJ2-5
V gene: TRBV9

CDR3 protein: CAWSADPGTNNQPQHF
J gene: TRBJ1-5
V gene: TRBV30

CDR3 protein: CASSLRGGSSYEQYF
J gene: TRBJ2-7
V gene: TRBV5-1

CDR3 protein: CASSWDRVNTEAFF
J gene: TRBJ1-1
V gene: TRBV5-6